The next 9 T cell receptor beta chains were all read from a single sample in a study of OX40 agonist ivuxolimab in advanced cancers. The data were produced by immunoSEQ multiplex PCR, yet TCRdb's version contains in-frame clones alone and is incomplete. The profile shows roughly 130,000 clones, approximately 92% of them singletons. The specimen was CD4+ or CD8+ T cells sorted from blood, collected in a trial of the OX40 agonist ivuxolimab. Every receptor here comes from an adult with an advanced solid tumor such as melanoma, head and neck, liver or kidney cancer.

The chain combines TRBV18 with TRBJ2-6; D is unclear. CDR1 is KGHSH and CDR2 is LQKENI in the germline V gene. This CDR3 has 16 amino acids. Trimming left V 4 bases short and J 0 bases short, with 10 bases between. This CDR3 is CASSLSILSGANVLTF. CDR3 in DNA: TGTGCCAGCTCACTTTCAATCCTCTCTGGGGCCAACGTCCTGACTTTC.

The chain recombines TRBV11-3 with TRBJ2-3, with D possibly matching TRBD2 (6 bases). Germline CDR1 and CDR2: SGHNT and YENEEA. Trimming cost V 5 bases and J 8 bases, with 11 bases left between them. This CDR3 is built from 12 residues. CDR3 in DNA: TGTGCCAGCAGCCGACTCGGGGGTACGCAGTATTTT. Its protein is CASSRLGGTQYF.

This chain uses TRBV19 with TRBJ1-4; TRBD1 matches 11 bases. Germline CDR1 and CDR2: LNHDA and SQIVND (reference sequence). The CDR3 contains 16 residues. V was pared by 7 bases and J by 7 bases, with 11 bases of the junction left unmatched. DNA for the CDR3: TGTGCCAGTATGGACAGGGGGCAGGGAGGTGGTGAAAAACTGTTTTTT. Amino acid sequence: CASMDRGQGGGEKLFF.

V is TRBV4-2 and J is TRBJ2-2; 10 nucleotides match TRBD2. Germline trimming cut 1 base from V and 3 bases from J; bases unmatched to any gene: 5. Germline V gene data show CDR1 as LGHNA and CDR2 as YNFKEQ. The CDR3 is 17 amino acids. The CDR3 DNA reads as TGTGCCAGCAGCCAAGGAGTAGCGGGGGGTTACACCGGGGAGCTGTTTTTT. Translating it yields CASSQGVAGGYTGELFF.

The CDR3 is CASSPGGDSNQPQHF. The CDR3 bases are TGTGCCAGCAGCCCTGGGGGTGATAGCAATCAGCCCCAGCATTTT. This chain connects TRBV9 to TRBJ1-5; tentative D call: TRBD1 (5 bases). The germline V gene encodes CDR1 SGDLS and CDR2 YYNGEE. The CDR3 contains 15 residues. The V end was cut by 4 bases, the J end by 0 bases, with 11 bases between.

The DNA for the CDR3 is TGTGCCAGCAGACACAGGGACTTTAGCACAGATACGCAGTATTTT. Translating gives CASRHRDFSTDTQYF. The V call is TRBV28, the J call TRBJ2-3; D is perhaps TRBD1 or TRBD2 (6 bases each). From germline, CDR1 is MDHEN and CDR2 SYDVKM. This CDR3 has 15 amino acids. Trimming took off 6 bases at V and 0 bases at J, with 13 bases between the two ends.

The genes are TRBV9 and TRBJ1-2, with TRBD1 as a possible D gene (5 bases). The germline CDR1 and CDR2 sequences are SGDLS and YYNGEE. This CDR3 is built from 11 residues. Trimming removed 7 bases from V and 5 bases from J, with 9 bases in between. The CDR3 DNA is TGTGCCAGCGGGGAGGGGTATGGCTACACCTTC. This gives the protein CASGEGYGYTF.

The V and J genes are TRBV4-2 and TRBJ1-2, with TRBD1 as a possible D gene (6 bases). CDR1 is LGHNA, CDR2 YNFKEQ, per germline. The CDR3 totals 16 residues. V was clipped by 1 base and J by 0 bases, with 12 bases between them. CDR3 DNA: TGTGCCAGCAGCCAAGTGTGGACAGAAGCTAACTATGGCTACACCTTC. Translation: CASSQVWTEANYGYTF.

The chain recombines TRBV5-1 with TRBJ2-7; D might be TRBD1 (5 bases). Germline V lookup: CDR1 SGHRS, CDR2 YFSETQ. CDR3 size: 15 residues. V dropped 5 bases and J dropped 6 bases, with 21 bases sitting between them. The CDR3 region is CASSDLLDSGAEQYF. The CDR3 DNA reads as TGCGCCAGCAGTGACCTTCTAGACAGTGGAGCCGAGCAGTACTTC.